The clone carrying this TCR beta chain was counted between two and nine times. This sample stems from a study of spatial heterogeneity in lung cancer. This sample's time point: blood at routine non-recurrence follow-up after resection. Whole RNA, which was extracted from tumor, nontumor lung tissue or frozen PBMC, was sequenced without any cell sorting. The junction had 3 bases not matched to a gene; V was cut back by 3 bases and J by 4 bases. CDR1 and CDR2 (germline): SGDLS, YYNGEE. The CDR3 covers 14 residues. MiXCR was run by TCRdb on the 5' RACE reads, yielding one entry per CDR3 protein. The table has some 110,000 distinct CDR3 sequences, more than 9% seen once.

The V call is TRBV9, the J call TRBJ2-2; 7 bases fit TRBD2. The TCR was taken from a male donor with early-stage non-small cell lung cancer. The source was PBMCs, collected at follow-up. CDR3 DNA sequence: TGTGCCAGCAGCGCCGGGACTACCACCGGGGAGCTGTTTTTT. Translation: CASSAGTTTGELFF. Variable domain in full (rest from reference TRBV9 and TRBJ2-2): DSGVTQTPKHLITATGQRVTLRCSPRSGDLSVYWYQQSLDQGLQFLIQYYNGEERAKGNILERFSAQQFPDLHSELNLSSLELGDSALYFCASSAGTTTGELFFGEGSRLTVL.